The clone carrying this T cell receptor beta chain was seen just once. This record comes from a study of cytotoxic CD8 clonotypes in ibrutinib-treated CLL. Study summary: Results showed 24 partial and 2 complete responses; following median 68 months, around 15 remained remitted, approximately 12 advanced.

The ends were cut back, 1 base at V and 6 bases at J, with 21 bases in the middle. The CDR3 is 17 amino acids. CDR1 is LGHNT and CDR2 is FRNRAP in the germline V gene. Sequencing was performed with immunoSEQ multiplex PCR; in TCRdb, only in-frame clones are kept and a portion is missing. Found here are about 140,000 clones, about 80% of them singletons; the top ten hold 25% to 30%. The gene calls are TRBV12-5 and TRBJ1-1; possible D gene TRBD1, 5 bases. Sequencing was performed on PBMCs, taken after 12 months of ibrutinib treatment. The clonotype was recovered from a human donor with chronic lymphocytic leukemia. The chain's CDR3 is CASGLAGVPGRGAEAFF. CDR3 DNA sequence: TGTGCTAGTGGTTTGGCCGGAGTTCCGGGACGGGGGGCTGAAGCTTTCTTT.